The T cell receptor (beta chain) under discussion was sequenced for a study of blood T cell repertoires in COVID-19. About the study: Italy, Spain and the United States were the sources of the convalescent and acute COVID-19 samples.

V lost 4 bases and J lost 1, with 8 bases in between. CDR3 length: 13 residues. Germline CDR1 SQVTM, CDR2 ANQGSEA. The table came from immunoSEQ multiplex PCR; TCRdb's copy has only in-frame clones and leaves some out. The repertoire consists of 350,000 to 450,000 clones, with more than 85% occurring once and the leading ten covering 0.8% to 0.9%. Participants, roughly 18 to 90 years old, spanned under 25 US areas. Clinical history reported by participants formed the basis on which cohorts were assigned. Individuals in the exposed group had encountered a COVID-19 case within 2 weeks preceding study entry.

This TCR came from a woman aged 40 to 50 who had been exposed to COVID-19. Sequencing was done on a sample of PBMCs or T cells enriched from blood (not recorded which). The rearrangement uses TRBV29-1 and TRBJ1-5; no clear D gene. The CDR3 DNA follows: TGCAGCGTTGGTGGGCTAAGCAATCAGCCCCAGCATTTT. Its protein product is CSVGGLSNQPQHF. Complete variable domain (other parts from reference TRBV29-1 and TRBJ1-5): SAVISQKPSRDICQRGTSLTIQCQVDSQVTMMFWYRQQPGQSLTLIATANQGSEATYESGFVIDKFPISRPNLTFSTLTVSNMSPEDSSIYLCSVGGLSNQPQHFGDGTRLSIL.